Below are 25 T cell receptor beta chains sequenced from a single sample in a study of Tregs in tolerant kidney transplant recipients. The protocol was immunoSEQ multiplex PCR, while the TCRdb copy is restricted to in-frame clones and leaves out a portion. The sample has 20,000 to 25,000 clones; 81% are singletons. Mixed chimerism was transient after nonmyeloablative marrow transplants from related graft donors. This specimen was CD8+ T cells from blood (PBMCs), taken 6 months after the transplant. These TCRs come from a human patient who received a combined kidney and bone marrow transplant. The T cells may partly be graft donor cells.

The genes are TRBV27 and TRBJ1-1; D unresolved. CDR3 length equals 13 residues. CDR1 is MNHEY, CDR2 SMNVEV, per germline (reference sequence). The V end lost 7 bases, the J end lost 3 bases, and 12 bases lay between the germline ends. In nucleotides, the CDR3 is TGTGCCAGCAAGCTCGCCGGGTACACTGAAGCTTTCTTT. As protein: CASKLAGYTEAFF.

The chain has TRBV9 and TRBJ2-1; 8 positions match TRBD2. Germline V lookup: CDR1 SGDLS, CDR2 YYNGEE. The V segment lost 0 bases and the J segment 4 bases; nucleotides outside the gene matches: 9. The CDR3 is 17 residues long. The CDR3 spells CASSVDRRTSRYNEQFF. The CDR3, as DNA: TGTGCCAGCAGCGTAGATCGAAGGACTAGCCGTTACAATGAGCAGTTCTTC.

This chain uses TRBV15 with TRBJ1-4; 10 bases are shared with TRBD1. Trimming removed 1 base from V and 8 bases from J; junction bases left unmatched: 10. This CDR3 is built from 17 residues. CDR1 LNHNV and CDR2 YYDKDF come from the germline V gene (reference sequence). The CDR3 spells CATSRGVRQGAEEKLFF. CDR3 nucleotides: TGTGCCACCAGCAGAGGTGTAAGACAGGGGGCGGAGGAAAAACTGTTTTTT.

This rearrangement joins TRBV11-3 to TRBJ2-7; 11 bases match TRBD1. Germline values: CDR1 SGHNT, CDR2 YENEEA. The trim removed 0 bases at V and 3 bases at J, leaving 7 bases unmatched. The length of the CDR3 is 17 residues. The CDR3 nucleotides read TGTGCCAGCAGCTTAGAGGGGGGACAGGGGGTCCACTACGAGCAGTACTTC. Protein: CASSLEGGQGVHYEQYF.

The chain couples TRBV6-9 to TRBJ1-1; TRBD1 is a possible D gene (5 bases). CDR3 length: 13 amino acids. V was cut by 3 bases and J by 4 bases, with 9 bases left in between. Per germline, CDR1 MNHGY and CDR2 SVAAGI. The CDR3 DNA follows: TGTGCCAGCAGTTACTCGGGGGGCACTGAAGCTTTCTTT. Translated, it gives CASSYSGGTEAFF.

The CDR3 bases are TGTGCCAGCAGTGACGTTACAGGGTCAGATACGCAGTATTTT. This gives the protein CASSDVTGSDTQYF. This chain connects TRBV6-4 to TRBJ2-3; D is perhaps TRBD1 (6 bases). This CDR3 is built from 14 residues. Trimming removed 2 bases from V and 4 bases from J, with 10 bases in between. Germline V gene data show CDR1 as MRHNA and CDR2 as SNTAGT.

The chain uses TRBV11-2 and TRBJ2-7, with D maybe TRBD2 (5 bases). There are 15 residues in the CDR3. Trimming left V 0 bases short and J 2 bases short, with 11 bases between. Germline V gene data show CDR1 as SGHAT and CDR2 as FQNNGV. The CDR3 DNA reads TGTGCCAGCAGCTTAGATCCGGCTAGCCCCTACGAGCAGTACTTC. It is translated as CASSLDPASPYEQYF.

The chain employs TRBV11-1 and TRBJ2-5; D is uncertain. The CDR3 runs to 14 residues. Trimming removed 2 bases at V and 4 bases at J, with 11 bases between. The germline V gene encodes CDR1 SGHAT and CDR2 FQDESV (reference sequence). The CDR3 bases are TGTGCCAGCAGCTTAATTCGCCTCGGAGAGACCCAGTACTTC. Amino acids: CASSLIRLGETQYF.

This chain connects TRBV7-2 to TRBJ2-5, with TRBD1 matching 7 bases. CDR1 and CDR2 from the germline V gene are SGHTA and FQGNSA. V lost 6 bases, J lost 1 base, and 8 bases stayed unmatched. The CDR3 extends over 15 amino acids. CDR3 nucleotide sequence: TGTGCCAGCAGGCACCGGGACAGCCTCCAAGAGACCCAGTACTTC. This codes for CASRHRDSLQETQYF.

This clone was seen a few times. The J gene is TRBJ1-2, the V gene TRBV29-1, with D possibly being TRBD1 (6 bases). This CDR3 comprises 11 residues. V dropped 3 bases and J dropped 8 bases, with 10 bases sitting between them. Germline lookup yields CDR1 SQVTM and CDR2 ANQGSEA. The CDR3 reads CSVEPGDGYTF. The CDR3 region has the DNA TGCAGCGTTGAGCCAGGGGACGGCTACACCTTC.

The V and J genes are TRBV15 and TRBJ2-2, with D possibly being TRBD2 (6 bases). CDR1 and CDR2 (germline): LNHNV, YYDKDF (reference sequence). Trimming removed 2 bases at V and 5 bases at J, with 21 bases between. There are 18 residues in the CDR3. The CDR3 sequence is CATSRIVSGVFETGELFF. CDR3 in DNA: TGTGCCACCAGCAGAATCGTATCGGGGGTTTTTGAGACCGGGGAGCTGTTTTTT.

CDR3 amino acids: CAWTPKYRGYGYTF. The CDR3 DNA reads TGTGCCTGGACCCCCAAATATAGGGGCTATGGCTACACCTTC. V gene TRBV30 combines with J gene TRBJ1-2; perhaps TRBD1 as D (5 bases). Deletions cut 4 bases from V and 4 bases from J, with 16 bases between. The length of the CDR3 is 14 residues. Germline values: CDR1 GTSNPN, CDR2 SVGIG (reference sequence).

The chain combines TRBV11-2 with TRBJ2-7, with TRBD2 matching 15 bases. The CDR3 spans 16 residues. The J segment lost 7 bases and the V segment lost 5 bases, leaving 9 bases of the junction unmatched. Germline V gene data show CDR1 as SGHAT and CDR2 as FQNNGV. The CDR3 sequence: CASSPFQGLAGGEQYF. The CDR3 nucleotides are TGTGCCAGCAGCCCCTTTCAGGGACTAGCGGGAGGAGAGCAGTACTTC.

The genes are TRBV5-6 and TRBJ2-7; 7 bases map to TRBD2. V lost 3 bases, J lost 4 bases, and 1 base stayed unmatched. The CDR3 runs to 12 residues. CDR1 SGHDT and CDR2 YYEEEE come from the germline V gene. The CDR3 DNA sequence: TGTGCCAGCAGCTGGGGGGGGTACGAGCAGTACTTC. Amino acids: CASSWGGYEQYF.

V usage is TRBV28 and J usage is TRBJ1-1; possibly TRBD1 for D (5 bases). CDR1 and CDR2 from the germline V gene are MDHEN and SYDVKM. Trimming shortened V by 10 bases and J by 0 bases, and 30 bases separated the two germline ends. This CDR3 region has 19 residues. As DNA, the CDR3 is TGTGCCACTACGGATCCCTCGGGCAGGGCAATCTTCATGAACACTGAAGCTTTCTTT. Translated, it gives CATTDPSGRAIFMNTEAFF.

The chain recombines TRBV6-5 with TRBJ1-1, with 7 bases lining up with TRBD1. The V and J ends lost 1 base and 2 bases, in that order; junction bases with no gene match: 1. The CDR3 is 14 residues long. Germline CDR1 is MNHEY and CDR2 is SVGAGI. CDR3 sequence: CASSYWDSNTEAFF. The CDR3 DNA sequence: TGTGCCAGCAGTTACTGGGACAGTAACACTGAAGCTTTCTTT.

The genes are TRBV19 and TRBJ1-1, with unresolved D. V dropped 4 bases and J dropped 1 base, with 4 bases sitting between them. Germline values: CDR1 LNHDA, CDR2 SQIVND (reference sequence). This CDR3 has 12 amino acids. The chain's CDR3 is CASSTGNTEAFF. The CDR3 DNA reads TGTGCCAGTAGTACGGGGAACACTGAAGCTTTCTTT.

This clone was observed a few times. The chain uses TRBV4-3 and TRBJ2-1; TRBD1 agrees at 7 bases. Germline V lookup: CDR1 LGHNA, CDR2 YSLEER. V dropped 10 bases and J dropped 3; count of bases not matched to a gene: 18. The CDR3 contains 17 residues. The CDR3 coding sequence is TGCGCCAACCCGTTTGTGTACAGGGGACAGCGCTACAATGAGCAGTTCTTC. Residues: CANPFVYRGQRYNEQFF.

The chain uses TRBV7-6 and TRBJ2-1; 9 bases agree with TRBD2. Trimming at V came to 4 bases and at J to 6 bases, leaving 7 bases not matched to a gene. This CDR3 has 15 residues. The germline V gene encodes CDR1 SGHVS and CDR2 FNYEAQ. Here the CDR3 reads CASSSVGGRANEQFF. The CDR3 DNA reads TGTGCCAGCAGCTCGGTTGGCGGGAGGGCCAATGAGCAGTTCTTC.

This clone was counted only a few times. The chain uses TRBV28 and TRBJ2-3, with D maybe TRBD2 (6 bases). The V end lost 5 bases, the J end lost 4 bases, and 16 bases lay between the germline ends. CDR1 is MDHEN and CDR2 is SYDVKM in the germline V gene. The CDR3 is 15 amino acids. The CDR3 loop is CASSLRDPGADTQYF. The CDR3, as DNA: TGTGCCAGCAGTCTAAGGGATCCGGGGGCAGATACGCAGTATTTT.

The DNA for the CDR3 is TGTGCCAGCAGCTCGGGGGGGGGCCTTTATGAAAAACTGTTTTTT. Its protein product is CASSSGGGLYEKLFF. This chain connects TRBV11-2 to TRBJ1-4, with D possibly being TRBD1 (6 bases). CDR3 size: 15 residues. Germline CDR1 SGHAT, CDR2 FQNNGV. V was shortened by 4 bases and J by 6 bases, with 15 bases between the two germline ends.

The chain carries TRBV2 and TRBJ1-1; tentatively, D is TRBD1 (6 bases). The germline V gene has CDR1 SNHLY and CDR2 FYNNEI. V was pared by 0 bases and J by 8 bases, with 13 bases between. This CDR3 spans 14 amino acids. CDR3: CASSEALGGPEAFF. CDR3 nucleotide sequence: TGTGCCAGCAGTGAAGCCCTGGGGGGGCCGGAAGCTTTCTTT.

This chain joins TRBV7-7 and TRBJ2-5; 10 bases are shared with TRBD1. The CDR3 has 16 residues. Germline V CDR1 and CDR2: SSHAT, FNYEAQ (reference sequence). The J segment lost 5 bases and the V segment lost 8 bases, leaving 14 bases of the junction unmatched. The DNA of the CDR3 is TGTGCCAGCTCAGAGGACAGGGGGAGGGTCCAGGAGACCCAGTACTTC. This translates into CASSEDRGRVQETQYF.

V usage is TRBV28 and J usage is TRBJ1-1, with 7 bases that match TRBD1. V lost 6 bases, J lost 8 bases, and 12 bases stayed unmatched. The germline CDR1 and CDR2 sequences are MDHEN and SYDVKM. This CDR3 has 14 residues. The CDR3 coding sequence is TGTGCCAGCAGAAGCGGACAGGAACAAGGCGAAGCTTTCTTT. It codes for CASRSGQEQGEAFF.

Comment on this clone: One end of the junction does not line up with germline, which may come from a read error. Other DNA sequences in this specimen translate into the identical CDR3. The chain employs TRBV9 and TRBJ1-6; D unresolved. The CDR3 length is 16 residues. CDR1 SGDLS and CDR2 YYNGEE come from the germline V gene. DNA of the CDR3: TGTGCCAGCAGCGTAGGAGAGTCATACTATAATTCCCCCCTCCACTTT. Protein product: CASSVGESYYNSPLHF.